The 24 T cell receptor beta chains below all came from one sample that was sequenced in a study of blood T cell repertoires in COVID-19. Produced via immunoSEQ multiplex PCR; TCRdb's table is partial and in-frame only. The sample includes 25,000 to 30,000 clones, about 94% of them seen just once. The specimen sequenced was peripheral blood. The receptors derive from a human donor with active COVID-19. The donor label of this sample is uncertain.

The V call is TRBV5-4, the J call TRBJ2-7, with 8 bases matching TRBD2. Germline loops: CDR1 SGHNT, CDR2 YYREEE (reference sequence). This CDR3 has 14 amino acids. V shed 5 bases and J 2 bases; nucleotides not matched to a gene: 6. CDR3 sequence reads: CASRSGSSPYEQYF. The CDR3 DNA follows: TGTGCCAGCAGGAGCGGGAGTTCCCCCTACGAGCAGTACTTC. The full variable domain, completed using reference TRBV5-4 and TRBJ2-7, is ETGVTQSPTHLIKTRGQQVTLRCSSQSGHNTVSWYQQALGQGPQFIFQYYREEENGRGNFPPRFSGLQFPNYSSELNVNALELDDSALYLCASRSGSSPYEQYFGPGTRLTVT.

This clone was seen a single time. This chain joins TRBV5-6 and TRBJ2-2; D perhaps matches TRBD1 (5 bases). Per germline, CDR1 SGHDT and CDR2 YYEEEE. V was clipped by 5 bases and J by 4 bases, with 24 bases between them. This CDR3 comprises 18 residues. DNA of the CDR3: TGTGCCAGCAGTTTTGGCGTAGACAGCAACCTGATCACCGGGGAGCTGTTTTTT. Its protein product is CASSFGVDSNLITGELFF. Full variable domain (missing parts from reference TRBV5-6 and TRBJ2-2): DAGVTQSPTHLIKTRGQQVTLRCSPKSGHDTVSWYQQALGQGPQFIFQYYEEEERQRGNFPDRFSGHQFPNYSSELNVNALLLGDSALYLCASSFGVDSNLITGELFFGEGSRLTVL.

The chain carries TRBV7-9 and TRBJ2-1; 8 positions match TRBD2. V was pared by 3 bases and J by 5 bases, with 6 bases of the junction left unmatched. Germline assignment: CDR1 SEHNR and CDR2 FQNEAQ (reference sequence). This CDR3 comprises 15 residues. The chain's CDR3 is CASSLSGSKDNEQFF. As DNA, the CDR3 is TGTGCCAGCAGCTTGAGCGGGAGTAAAGACAATGAGCAGTTCTTC.

This clone appeared a single time. This chain connects TRBV28 to TRBJ1-2; the match to TRBD1 covers 9 bases. Germline V lookup: CDR1 MDHEN, CDR2 SYDVKM. Trimming cost V 6 bases and J 2 bases; bases outside gene matches: 4. This CDR3 region has 14 residues. The CDR3 nucleotides are TGTGCCAGCAGACGGGACAGGGAGAACTATGGCTACACCTTC. Residues: CASRRDRENYGYTF.

A few counts support this clone. The CDR3 protein is CASSPRLAGAPPYNEQFF. For the CDR3, the DNA is TGTGCCAGCAGCCCCCGACTAGCGGGAGCCCCCCCCTACAATGAGCAGTTCTTC. The chain links TRBV7-8 to TRBJ2-1; TRBD2 matches 12 bases. This CDR3 spans 18 amino acids. Germline lookup yields CDR1 SGHVS and CDR2 FQNEAQ. V dropped 5 bases and J dropped 2; count of bases not matched to a gene: 10.

The chain employs TRBV7-9 and TRBJ2-7; D gene ambiguous. The germline CDR1 and CDR2 sequences are SEHNR and FQNEAQ (reference sequence). The CDR3 consists of 13 residues. Between the trimmed V and J ends, which lost 5 bases and 1 base, there was a span of 9 bases. For the CDR3, the DNA is TGTGCCAGCAGCCCGCAGGTATCCTACGAGCAGTACTTC. Translating it yields CASSPQVSYEQYF.

This clone has only a few counts. This chain links TRBV19 with TRBJ1-5; D might be TRBD1 (5 bases). Germline CDR1 LNHDA, CDR2 SQIVND (reference sequence). The CDR3 sequence is 13 residues long. Between the trimmed V and J ends, which lost 3 bases and 5 bases, there was a span of 8 bases. Here the CDR3 reads CASSMEGDQPQHF. The CDR3 bases are TGTGCCAGTAGTATGGAAGGGGATCAGCCCCAGCATTTT.

The chain links TRBV30 to TRBJ1-6; 9 bases fit TRBD1. CDR1 and CDR2 (germline): GTSNPN, SVGIG (reference sequence). Trimming took 0 bases from V and 19 from J; bases not matched to a gene: 10. The CDR3 consists of 13 residues. The chain's CDR3 is CAWSVHRGRAQHF. CDR3 nucleotide sequence: TGTGCCTGGAGTGTACACAGGGGGCGAGCTCAGCACTTT.

The chain joins TRBV3-1 (or the pseudogene TRBV3-2) to TRBJ2-3; D gene uncertain. This CDR3 region has 13 residues. Trimming took off 4 bases at V and 1 base at J, with 6 bases between the two ends. Germline V gene data show CDR1 as LGHDT and CDR2 as YNNKEL (reference sequence). CDR3 region: CASSRRGTDTQYF. In nucleotides, the CDR3 is TGTGCCAGCAGCCGCCGCGGCACAGATACGCAGTATTTT.

This clone was counted once. The gene calls are TRBV6-5 and TRBJ1-3; maybe TRBD1 (5 bases). CDR3 length: 16 residues. V lost 0 bases and J 4 bases, leaving 13 bases between the germline ends. In germline, CDR1 is MNHEY, CDR2 SVGAGI. The CDR3 sequence: CASSYSEGRAGNTIYF. CDR3 nucleotides: TGTGCCAGCAGTTACTCGGAGGGGCGGGCCGGAAACACCATATATTTT.

V usage is TRBV5-6 and J usage is TRBJ1-1, with TRBD1 matching over 7 bases. The CDR3 is made up of 15 amino acids. J lost 4 bases, V lost 0 bases, and 6 bases had no gene match. Germline lookup yields CDR1 SGHDT and CDR2 YYEEEE. CDR3 loop: CASSLGNRGGTEAFF. CDR3 sequence (DNA): TGTGCCAGCAGCTTGGGTAACAGGGGAGGCACTGAAGCTTTCTTT.

The chain recombines TRBV11-3 with TRBJ2-3; 9 nucleotides match TRBD1. Germline V gives CDR1 SGHNT, CDR2 YENEEA. V lost 5 bases and J lost 4; bases outside the gene matches: 7. There are 15 residues in the CDR3. The CDR3 DNA follows: TGTGCCAGCAGCCCAGGACAGGGGAGGTCAGATACGCAGTATTTT. Protein product: CASSPGQGRSDTQYF.

This clone was seen only a few times. The V and J genes are TRBV4-3 and TRBJ2-3; D gene unclear. Germline CDR1 LGHNA, CDR2 YSLEER. Trimming stripped 0 bases from V and 5 bases from J, with 21 bases between. The CDR3 runs 18 residues. The chain's CDR3 is CASSQDRPSSEEGDTQYF. The CDR3 DNA sequence: TGCGCCAGCAGCCAAGACCGACCCTCCAGTGAGGAAGGAGATACGCAGTATTTT.

The chain recombines TRBV6-6 with TRBJ2-1; 7 bases map to TRBD2. The CDR3 contains 16 residues. Trimming cost V 6 bases and J 5 bases; bases outside gene matches: 13. Germline lookup yields CDR1 MNHNY and CDR2 SVGAGI (reference sequence). In DNA form, the CDR3 reads TGTGCCAGCAGGGACCTTGGGGGGGAGCCCCACAATGAGCAGTTCTTC. It translates to CASRDLGGEPHNEQFF.

This sequence joins TRBV2 and TRBJ2-3, with 9 nucleotides matching TRBD2. This CDR3 region has 15 residues. Germline V CDR1 and CDR2: SNHLY, FYNNEI. The ends lost 4 bases at V and 3 bases at J; junction bases unmatched: 5. CDR3 sequence reads: CASSGLAGKTDTQYF. The CDR3 bases are TGTGCCAGCAGTGGGCTAGCGGGGAAGACAGATACGCAGTATTTT.

V and J are TRBV19 and TRBJ1-2; D remains unclear. Germline V lookup: CDR1 LNHDA, CDR2 SQIVND (reference sequence). The CDR3 sequence is 12 residues long. The V end was cut by 5 bases, the J end by 3 bases, with 7 bases between. The DNA for the CDR3 is TGTGCCAGTAGTCTCACAGACTATGGCTACACCTTC. It codes for CASSLTDYGYTF. The full variable domain, rest sourced from reference TRBV19 and TRBJ1-2, is DGGITQSPKYLFRKEGQNVTLSCEQNLNHDAMYWYRQDPGQGLRLIYYSQIVNDFQKGDIAEGYSVSREKKESFPLTVTSAQKNPTAFYLCASSLTDYGYTFGSGTRLTVV.

The chain uses TRBV28 and TRBJ1-5; tentatively, D is TRBD1 (5 bases). Germline assignment: CDR1 MDHEN and CDR2 SYDVKM. CDR3 length: 16 amino acids. With 6 bases removed from V and 0 bases from J, the gap between germline ends came to 15 bases. The CDR3: CASSNLDIYSNQPQHF. For the CDR3, the DNA is TGTGCCAGCAGCAACCTGGACATATATAGCAATCAGCCCCAGCATTTT.

V gene TRBV3-1 (or the pseudogene TRBV3-2) combines with J gene TRBJ1-2; no clear D. This CDR3 region has 14 residues. Germline CDR1 reads LGHDT; CDR2 reads YNNKEL (reference sequence). Between the trimmed V and J ends, which lost 0 bases and 7 bases, there was a span of 12 bases. The CDR3 coding sequence is TGTGCCAGCAGCCAAGATTACACGCCGTTTGGCTACACCTTC. It encodes CASSQDYTPFGYTF.

The rearrangement uses TRBV19 and TRBJ2-7, with 11 bases identical to TRBD2. The trim removed 6 bases at V and 4 bases at J, leaving 11 bases unmatched. CDR3 length: 16 residues. The germline CDR1 and CDR2 sequences are LNHDA and SQIVND (reference sequence). The CDR3 reads CASRGLAEQARYEQYF. In DNA, the CDR3 is TGTGCCAGTAGGGGACTAGCGGAACAGGCGCGTTACGAGCAGTACTTC.

This chain uses TRBV2 with TRBJ1-2; 8 bases agree with TRBD1. Trimming took 4 bases from V and 8 from J; bases not matched to a gene: 12. The CDR3 is 15 residues long. Germline values: CDR1 SNHLY, CDR2 FYNNEI. The CDR3 is CASSGLGQGLAGYTF. CDR3 bases: TGTGCCAGCAGTGGTCTCGGACAGGGTTTAGCCGGCTACACCTTC.

This clone has a single count. The rearrangement joins TRBV11-2 to TRBJ2-1; 9 positions match TRBD1. CDR1 and CDR2 from the germline V gene are SGHAT and FQNNGV. The trim removed 5 bases at V and 4 bases at J, leaving 6 bases unmatched. The CDR3 length is 15 residues. CDR3 region: CASSTGTGFYNEQFF. DNA for the CDR3: TGTGCCAGCAGCACCGGGACAGGGTTTTACAATGAGCAGTTCTTC.

The chain couples TRBV27 to TRBJ2-1, with 7 bases aligning to TRBD2. Germline loops: CDR1 MNHEY, CDR2 SMNVEV (reference sequence). CDR3 size: 16 residues. Trimming at V came to 7 bases and at J to 4 bases, leaving 13 bases not matched to a gene. The CDR3 loop reads CASKLAGTVAYNEQFF. The CDR3 DNA follows: TGTGCCAGCAAGTTAGCGGGCACGGTGGCTTACAATGAGCAGTTCTTC.

A note on this clone: At one boundary the junction diverges from the germline segment, which might be a read error. The chain uses TRBV7-8 and TRBJ2-5; TRBD2 agrees at 11 bases. This CDR3 spans 14 amino acids. CDR1 and CDR2 (germline): SGHVS, FQNEAQ. The CDR3 coding sequence is TGTGCCAGCAGCCTAGCGGGGGGACAAGAGACCCAGTACTTC. Its protein is CASSLAGGQETQYF.

This chain connects TRBV2 to TRBJ2-5; D gene uncertain. The CDR3 is 12 residues long. Germline V gene lookup returns CDR1 SNHLY and CDR2 FYNNEI. V gave up 2 bases and J gave up 5 bases, with 6 bases separating them. CDR3 coding DNA: TGTGCCAGCAGTGAAACTCGGGAGACCCAGTACTTC. Its translation is CASSETRETQYF.